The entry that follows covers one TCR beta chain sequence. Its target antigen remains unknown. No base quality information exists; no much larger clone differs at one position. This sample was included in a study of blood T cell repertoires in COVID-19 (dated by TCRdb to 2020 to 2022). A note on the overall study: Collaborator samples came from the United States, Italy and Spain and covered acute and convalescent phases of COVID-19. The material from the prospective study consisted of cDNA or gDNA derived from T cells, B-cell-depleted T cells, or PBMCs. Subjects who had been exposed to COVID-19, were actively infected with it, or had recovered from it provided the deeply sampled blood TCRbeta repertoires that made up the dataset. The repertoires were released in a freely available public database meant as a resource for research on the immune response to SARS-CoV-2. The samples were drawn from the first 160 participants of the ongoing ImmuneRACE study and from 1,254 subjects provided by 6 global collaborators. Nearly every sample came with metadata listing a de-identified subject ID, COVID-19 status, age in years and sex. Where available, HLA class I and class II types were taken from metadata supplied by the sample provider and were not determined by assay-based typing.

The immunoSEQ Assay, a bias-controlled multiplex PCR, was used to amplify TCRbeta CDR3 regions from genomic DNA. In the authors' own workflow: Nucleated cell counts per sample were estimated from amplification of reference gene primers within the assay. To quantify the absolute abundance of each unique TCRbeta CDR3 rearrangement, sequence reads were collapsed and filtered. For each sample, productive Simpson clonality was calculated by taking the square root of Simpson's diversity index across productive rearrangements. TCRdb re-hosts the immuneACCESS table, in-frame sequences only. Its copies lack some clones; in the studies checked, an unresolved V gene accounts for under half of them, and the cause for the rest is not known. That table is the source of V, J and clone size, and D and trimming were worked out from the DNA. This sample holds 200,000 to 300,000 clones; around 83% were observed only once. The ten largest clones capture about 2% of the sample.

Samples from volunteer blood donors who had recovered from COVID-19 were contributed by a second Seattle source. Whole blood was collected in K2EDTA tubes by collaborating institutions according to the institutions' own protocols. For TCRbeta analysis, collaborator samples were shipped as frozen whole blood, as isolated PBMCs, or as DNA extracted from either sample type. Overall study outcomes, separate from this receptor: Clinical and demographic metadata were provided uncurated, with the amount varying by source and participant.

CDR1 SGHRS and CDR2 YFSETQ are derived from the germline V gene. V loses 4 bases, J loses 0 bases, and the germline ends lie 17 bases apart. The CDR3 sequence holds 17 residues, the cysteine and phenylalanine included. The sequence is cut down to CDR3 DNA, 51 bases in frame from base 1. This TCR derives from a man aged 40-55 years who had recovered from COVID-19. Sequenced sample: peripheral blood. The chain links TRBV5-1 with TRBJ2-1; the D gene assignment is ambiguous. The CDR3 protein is CASSNRQGSASYNEQFF. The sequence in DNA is TGCGCCAGCAGCAATCGACAAGGCTCAGCCTCCTACAATGAGCAGTTCTTC.